A selection of T cell receptor beta chains follows, all from one sample in a study of early T cells in non-severe SARS-CoV-2 infection. In TCRdb, the 5' RACE reads were re-called with MiXCR into one record per CDR3 protein. This sample has under 85,000 distinct CDR3 sequences; approximately 12% occur once, and the top ten carry around 15%. Sequenced here: whole blood, sampled at baseline. These receptor sequences come from an adult who was a healthcare worker with PCR-confirmed SARS-CoV-2 infection or an uninfected control (not recorded which). The donor label of this sample is uncertain. Each CDR3 is given with its conserved first and last residue. The order of the fields is V gene, clone size, J gene, D gene, CDR3 DNA, CDR3 protein. A D gene is named only where the DNA matches it firmly. Part of the rows lack a size; the others show once, few, many or a class for expanded clones.

v_call: TRBV7-6
clone_size: many
j_call: TRBJ2-7
d_call: -
cdr3_nt: TGTGCCAGCAGCTTAGGATGGGACAAGGGGTACGAGCAGTACTTC
cdr3_aa: CASSLGWDKGYEQYF

v_call: TRBV18
clone_size: few
j_call: TRBJ2-7
d_call: TRBD1
cdr3_nt: TGTGCCAGCTCACCAAACGCAGGGGGTCCCTACGAGCAGTACTTC
cdr3_aa: CASSPNAGGPYEQYF

v_call: TRBV7-6
clone_size: few
j_call: TRBJ2-3
d_call: -
cdr3_nt: TGTGCCAGCAGCTTAGCGCGGCAGGGGACGGCCGTCGGAGATACGCAGTATTTT
cdr3_aa: CASSLARQGTAVGDTQYF

v_call: TRBV19
clone_size: few
j_call: TRBJ2-3
d_call: -
cdr3_nt: TGTGCCAGTAGTGTCGGCCCACCGATAGATACGCAGTATTTT
cdr3_aa: CASSVGPPIDTQYF

v_call: TRBV4-1
clone_size: many
j_call: TRBJ1-6
d_call: TRBD1
cdr3_nt: TGCGCCAGCAGCCAAGAGGGACAGGGGTTGAATTCACCCCTCCACTTT
cdr3_aa: CASSQEGQGLNSPLHF

v_call: TRBV6-6
clone_size: many
j_call: TRBJ2-3
d_call: -
cdr3_nt: TGTGTCAGCAGTTGGGGGCAGGGCCTTAGCACAGATACGCAGTATTTT
cdr3_aa: CVSSWGQGLSTDTQYF

v_call: TRBV5-1
clone_size: few
j_call: TRBJ2-7
d_call: -
cdr3_nt: TGCGCCAGCAGCCGCTCCGGGACACTCACCTACGAGCAGTACTTC
cdr3_aa: CASSRSGTLTYEQYF

v_call: TRBV11-3
clone_size: -
j_call: TRBJ2-5
d_call: TRBD1
cdr3_nt: TGTGCCAGCAGCACGGGACAGGGTACTTTCGGGGAGACCCAGTACTTC
cdr3_aa: CASSTGQGTFGETQYF

v_call: TRBV27
clone_size: -
j_call: TRBJ1-5
d_call: TRBD1
cdr3_nt: TGTGCCAGCAGATCTCCTGGGACAGGGGCCAATCAGCCCCAGCATTTT
cdr3_aa: CASRSPGTGANQPQHF

v_call: TRBV18
clone_size: -
j_call: TRBJ2-3
d_call: -
cdr3_nt: TGTGCCAGCTCACCAGCAAACACGGATACGCAGTATTTT
cdr3_aa: CASSPANTDTQYF

v_call: TRBV7-9
clone_size: few
j_call: TRBJ1-2
d_call: -
cdr3_nt: TGTGCCAGCAGCCTCAACGTCCGGGACACCGCGAGGGGCTACACCTTC
cdr3_aa: CASSLNVRDTARGYTF

v_call: TRBV3-1
clone_size: many
j_call: TRBJ2-7
d_call: -
cdr3_nt: TGTGCCAGCAGCCAGCGTCCGACGTACGAGCAGTACTTC
cdr3_aa: CASSQRPTYEQYF

v_call: TRBV19
clone_size: few
j_call: TRBJ1-2
d_call: TRBD1
cdr3_nt: TGTGCCGCGACAGGGCGTAGCTATGGCTACACCTTC
cdr3_aa: CAATGRSYGYTF

v_call: TRBV4-3
clone_size: -
j_call: TRBJ2-1
d_call: TRBD2
cdr3_nt: TGCGCCAGCAGCCCTCTAGCGGGGGGCACATTTTCCTACAATGAGCAGTTCTTC
cdr3_aa: CASSPLAGGTFSYNEQFF

v_call: TRBV5-6
clone_size: -
j_call: TRBJ2-3
d_call: -
cdr3_nt: TGTGCCAGCAGCTTTTACTACCGAGGGGCAACTGCAGATACGCAGTATTTT
cdr3_aa: CASSFYYRGATADTQYF

v_call: TRBV7-8
clone_size: many
j_call: TRBJ2-7
d_call: -
cdr3_nt: TGTGCCAGCAGCTTAGGGTCTTCATATTACGAGCAGTACTTC
cdr3_aa: CASSLGSSYYEQYF

v_call: TRBV5-1
clone_size: -
j_call: TRBJ2-7
d_call: -
cdr3_nt: TGCGCCAGCAGCTTGGTCTTGGGACAAGCGAACGAGCAGTACTTC
cdr3_aa: CASSLVLGQANEQYF

v_call: TRBV11-1
clone_size: many
j_call: TRBJ1-1
d_call: TRBD1
cdr3_nt: TGTGCCAGCAGCTTGAGACAGGGGAAAGGGAACACTGAAGCTTTCTTT
cdr3_aa: CASSLRQGKGNTEAFF

v_call: TRBV10-3
clone_size: -
j_call: TRBJ2-3
d_call: -
cdr3_nt: TGTGCCATCAGTGAGTACATCACAGATACGCAGTATTTT
cdr3_aa: CAISEYITDTQYF

v_call: TRBV7-2
clone_size: -
j_call: TRBJ1-6
d_call: -
cdr3_nt: TGTGCCAGCAGCCTACCCACCAGCGCGACGGGGTTTATTTCACCCCTCCACTTT
cdr3_aa: CASSLPTSATGFISPLHF

v_call: TRBV20-1
clone_size: many
j_call: TRBJ1-6
d_call: TRBD1
cdr3_nt: TGCAGTGCCGCCGGGACAGGGGTTTCACCCCTCCACTTT
cdr3_aa: CSAAGTGVSPLHF

v_call: TRBV20-1
clone_size: few
j_call: TRBJ2-1
d_call: TRBD1
cdr3_nt: TGCAGTGCTAGAGCCCAGGGACAGGGAAGGGGAGTTGAGCAGTTCTTC
cdr3_aa: CSARAQGQGRGVEQFF